This TCR beta chain was retrieved from a study of shared clonotypes between healthy human individuals. Findings and caveats of the study: Only a few donors were included, so the genetic and exposure-history diversity represented was limited.

Genomic DNA belonging to each subset was distributed in equal measure over several immunoSEQ plates. Assay: immunoSEQ multiplex PCR; the TCRdb copy retains only in-frame clones and omits some. The sample shows under 1,100,000 clones, 65% to 80% of them seen only once. The split of CD4+ cells yielded CD45RA+ naive and CD45RA-negative memory subsets. The germline gives CDR1 SGHTS, CDR2 YDEGEE. The CDR3 runs 15 residues. The J segment lost 2 bases and the V segment lost 2 bases, leaving 6 bases of the junction unmatched. Notes on this clone: The antigen is undetermined.

The rearrangement uses TRBV5-8 and TRBJ2-5, with 7 bases matching TRBD1. This receptor was identified in a man between 18 and 29 years old in good health. Sequenced sample: memory CD4+ T cells sorted from blood. Subset here: CD45RA-negative fraction. The CDR3, as DNA: TGTGCCAGCAGCTTTGGGGACAGAACACAAGAGACCCAGTACTTC. The encoded protein is CASSFGDRTQETQYF.